One sample yielded the 18 T cell receptor beta chains listed below, sequenced in a study of control samples from healthy donors and cancer patients. Clones were read by immunoSEQ multiplex PCR, and TCRdb kept only the in-frame ones, dropping some. The data hold over 100,000 clones, with 75% to 95% observed a single time. Sequences were obtained from blood. These receptors were collected from a human donor in good health. The donor label of this sample is uncertain.

The chain has TRBV12-3 or TRBV12-4 and TRBJ2-7; the match to TRBD1 covers 7 bases. The V and J ends lost 5 bases and 4 bases, in that order; junction bases with no gene match: 2. CDR3 size: 12 residues. The CDR3 DNA sequence: TGTGCCAGCAGTGACAGGGCATACGAGCAGTACTTC. Protein sequence: CASSDRAYEQYF.

This clone occurred once. This chain joins TRBV9 and TRBJ1-5; possibly TRBD1 for D (6 bases). The CDR3 contains 16 residues. V lost 0 bases and J 4 bases, leaving 14 bases between the germline ends. Germline V CDR1 and CDR2: SGDLS, YYNGEE. The CDR3 protein is CASSVGRGVGNQPQHF. As DNA, the CDR3 is TGTGCCAGCAGCGTAGGTAGGGGGGTCGGGAATCAGCCCCAGCATTTT.

This clone was detected only once. This rearrangement joins TRBV10-2 to TRBJ2-4; D gene uncertain. The germline gives CDR1 WSHSY, CDR2 SAAADI. The CDR3 sequence is 14 residues long. Trimming removed 3 bases from V and 2 bases from J, with 8 bases in between. This chain's CDR3 is CASSDRLSKNIQYF. The CDR3 region has the DNA TGCGCCAGCAGTGACAGGCTTTCCAAAAACATTCAGTACTTC.

The chain recombines TRBV5-4 with TRBJ2-1; 8 bases are shared with TRBD1. In germline, CDR1 is SGHNT, CDR2 YYREEE (reference sequence). Losses at the gene ends were 0 bases for V and 5 bases for J; bases not matched to a gene: 4. The CDR3 sequence is 15 residues long. The CDR3 bases are TGTGCCAGCAGCTTGGGACAGGGGACGAACAATGAGCAGTTCTTC. This gives the protein CASSLGQGTNNEQFF.

The chain is built from TRBV15 and TRBJ2-1, with 10 bases that match TRBD1. Germline lookup yields CDR1 LNHNV and CDR2 YYDKDF (reference sequence). J lost 6 bases, V lost 4 bases, and 12 bases had no gene match. The CDR3 covers 17 residues. The DNA for the CDR3 is TGTGCCACCAGCAAACCCACCGGGACAGGGGCTCGCAATGAGCAGTTCTTC. This gives the protein CATSKPTGTGARNEQFF. The full variable domain, its missing parts supplied by reference TRBV15 and TRBJ2-1, is DAMVIQNPRYQVTQFGKPVTLSCSQTLNHNVMYWYQQKSSQAPKLLFHYYDKDFNNEADTPDNFQSRRPNTSFCFLDIRSPGLGDTAMYLCATSKPTGTGARNEQFFGPGTRLTVL.

This sequence joins TRBV15 and TRBJ2-3; D is possibly TRBD1 (6 bases). Germline loops: CDR1 LNHNV, CDR2 YYDKDF (reference sequence). Trimming removed 0 bases from V and 4 bases from J, with 14 bases in between. This CDR3 contains 16 residues. Written as DNA, the CDR3 is TGTGCCACCAGCAGAGATCGAGTGGGGGCCGCAGATACGCAGTATTTT. Protein sequence: CATSRDRVGAADTQYF.

A remark on this clone: Additional DNA sequences in this sample encode the identical CDR3. J is TRBJ2-1 and V is TRBV6-5; the D gene could be TRBD1 or TRBD2 (5 bases each). CDR3 length equals 13 residues. Trimming shortened V by 7 bases and J by 4 bases, and 11 bases separated the two germline ends. Germline V CDR1 and CDR2: MNHEY, SVGAGI. The CDR3 region has the DNA TGTGCCAGCACCCCAGGGAGTTACAATGAGCAGTTCTTC. Translating gives CASTPGSYNEQFF.

This clone was seen just once. The CDR3 region is CASSLGSRRNTEAFF. CDR3 DNA sequence: TGTGCCAGCAGCTTAGGCTCTAGGAGGAACACTGAAGCTTTCTTT. The chain recombines TRBV7-8 with TRBJ1-1; D uncertain. The CDR3 spans 15 residues. Germline CDR1 reads SGHVS; CDR2 reads FQNEAQ. V was shortened by 1 base and J by 1 base, with 10 bases between the two germline ends.

V gene TRBV19 combines with J gene TRBJ2-5; tentatively, D is TRBD1 (5 bases). Trimming cost V 6 bases and J 5 bases, with 7 bases left between them. This CDR3 has 11 amino acids. CDR1 is LNHDA, CDR2 SQIVND, per germline (reference sequence). CDR3 sequence reads: CASSRDETQYF. DNA of the CDR3: TGTGCCAGTAGCAGGGATGAGACCCAGTACTTC. The full variable domain, completed using reference TRBV19 and TRBJ2-5, is DGGITQSPKYLFRKEGQNVTLSCEQNLNHDAMYWYRQDPGQGLRLIYYSQIVNDFQKGDIAEGYSVSREKKESFPLTVTSAQKNPTAFYLCASSRDETQYFGPGTRLLVL.

The rearrangement links TRBV19 to TRBJ2-5; 11 positions agree with TRBD2. With V trimmed by 8 bases and J by 5 bases, 4 bases remained unmatched. The CDR3 totals 13 residues. Germline V CDR1 and CDR2: LNHDA, SQIVND (reference sequence). The CDR3 spells CASALAGVETQYF. As DNA, the CDR3 is TGTGCCAGTGCACTAGCGGGGGTGGAGACCCAGTACTTC.

The chain links TRBV11-1 to TRBJ2-7; D is ambiguous. CDR3 length: 11 residues. Per the germline V gene, CDR1 is SGHAT and CDR2 is FQDESV (reference sequence). V dropped 6 bases and J dropped 1 base, with 4 bases sitting between them. CDR3: CASRNSYEQYF. In DNA, the CDR3 is TGTGCCAGCAGGAATTCCTACGAGCAGTACTTC.

This chain links TRBV12-5 with TRBJ1-1, with a tentative D call TRBD1 (6 bases). The germline gives CDR1 LGHNT, CDR2 FRNRAP. Trimming stripped 5 bases from V and 0 bases from J, with 13 bases between. This CDR3 is built from 15 residues. CDR3 coding DNA: TGTGCTAGTGGTCCCCGACAGGCGATGAACACTGAAGCTTTCTTT. It codes for CASGPRQAMNTEAFF. Filled out from reference TRBV12-5 and TRBJ1-1, the complete variable domain reads DARVTQTPRHKVTEMGQEVTMRCQPILGHNTVFWYRQTMMQGLELLAYFRNRAPLDDSGMPKDRFSAEMPDATLATLKIQPSEPRDSAVYFCASGPRQAMNTEAFFGQGTRLTVV.

This clone has only a few counts. The same CDR3 also results from other DNA sequences found in this sample. The V and J genes are TRBV19 and TRBJ2-2; D is possibly TRBD2 (7 bases). CDR1 LNHDA and CDR2 SQIVND come from the germline V gene (reference sequence). The CDR3 is 14 amino acids. The germline V and J ends were trimmed by 10 bases and 3 bases, with 15 bases remaining between them. The CDR3 nucleotides are TGTGCCACGAATAAGGGGGGGGACACCGGGGAGCTGTTTTTT. This encodes CATNKGGDTGELFF.

This clone showed up just a few times. The genes are TRBV5-6 and TRBJ1-5; unclear D gene. V was shortened by 2 bases and J by 1 base, with 7 bases between the two germline ends. Per germline, CDR1 SGHDT and CDR2 YYEEEE. This CDR3 contains 14 residues. CDR3 nucleotides: TGTGCCAGCAGCTTCCGTGCGAGCAATCAGCCCCAGCATTTT. Amino acid sequence: CASSFRASNQPQHF.

CDR3 in DNA: TGTGCCAGCAGCCAAAGAGGGGGGAGGGAAAATTCACCCCTCCACTTT. Translating gives CASSQRGGRENSPLHF. The rearrangement links TRBV14 to TRBJ1-6; D perhaps matches TRBD1 (6 bases). This CDR3 has 16 amino acids. Germline-derived CDR1 and CDR2 are SGHDN and FVKESK. Trimming stripped 2 bases from V and 7 bases from J, with 15 bases between.

This clone was seen just once. The chain combines TRBV13 with TRBJ2-3; 12 bases match TRBD2. Germline V gene data show CDR1 as PRHDT and CDR2 as FYEKMQ (reference sequence). Trimming took 4 bases from V and 9 from J; bases not matched to a gene: 17. The length of the CDR3 is 18 residues. The CDR3 here is CASSSPQRLAGASGTQYF. The CDR3 bases are TGTGCCAGCAGCTCCCCGCAAAGACTAGCGGGGGCCTCAGGGACGCAGTATTTT.

The rearrangement uses TRBV6-6 and TRBJ1-5; the D is unclear. V lost 7 bases to trimming and J lost 4 bases, with 11 bases between them. Germline V CDR1 and CDR2: MNHNY, SVGAGI (reference sequence). The CDR3 runs 13 residues. In DNA form, the CDR3 reads TGTGCCAGCACCTACGGGCCAAATCAGCCCCAGCATTTT. Its protein is CASTYGPNQPQHF.

V is TRBV6-2 or TRBV6-3 and J is TRBJ1-2; the D gene is possibly TRBD1 (6 bases). The CDR3 has 15 amino acids. V was clipped by 2 bases and J by 4 bases, with 14 bases between them. Germline values: CDR1 MNHEY, CDR2 SVGEGT. The CDR3 region is CASSYRGPTGYGYTF. The CDR3 coding sequence is TGTGCCAGCAGTTACAGGGGCCCGACAGGCTATGGCTACACCTTC.